This T cell receptor (beta chain) was sequenced in a study of T cells in Graves' hyperthyroidism and ophthalmopathy. Study observations and caveats: Appearing also in blood were most of the thyroid clonotypes expanded above 0.001. Using 13 V-J features, a model discriminated ophthalmopathy from stable hyperthyroidism.

The CDR3 spans 15 residues. Between the trimmed V and J ends, which lost 2 bases and 2 bases, there was a span of 12 bases. In germline, CDR1 is ENHRY, CDR2 SYGVKD. As for this clonotype: Antigen unknown.

Ophthalmopathy patients had moderate-to-severe active disease, CAS ≥3, NOSPECS ≥4, and disease duration under 3 months. The authors obtained PBMCs from roughly 10 ml of fresh peripheral blood. Using RNA transcripts as the source, TCR beta CDR3 regions were amplified. Researchers ran a first-round RT-PCR on the TCR CDR3 using the HTBI primer set. Each CDR3 protein is one row after TCRdb ran MiXCR on the multiplex PCR reads. The sample consists of under 600,000 distinct CDR3 sequences, about 16% of them appearing once. The sample taken for sequencing was blood. This sequence joins TRBV10-3 and TRBJ2-5; D not resolved. This clonotype originated in a woman in her forties with Graves' ophthalmopathy. The CDR3 here is CAISEPVARQETQYF. The CDR3 DNA reads TGTGCCATCAGTGAGCCGGTGGCCAGACAAGAGACCCAGTACTTC.